These 21 T cell receptor beta chains originate from one sample sequenced in a study of spatial heterogeneity in lung cancer. Points from the study as a whole: Tumors with more nonsynonymous mutations had more expanded intratumoral alpha and beta TCRs.

No antigens are known for them. TCRdb reprocessed the 5' RACE reads via MiXCR and lists one record per CDR3 protein. In the table there are about 4,200 distinct CDR3 sequences, approximately 6% of which are singletons. Time point given: sample taken at primary tumor resection. This specimen consisted of lung tumor tissue, obtained at surgery. The source is a male donor with early-stage non-small cell lung cancer.

In its sample, this clonotype ranks as medium-sized (0.01 to 0.1%). The V and J genes are TRBV6-6 and TRBJ1-1; D is unresolved. V was clipped by 2 bases and J by 8 bases, with 15 bases between them. Germline CDR1 and CDR2: MNHNY and SVGAGI (reference sequence). The CDR3 extends over 14 amino acids. The CDR3 is CASSYDNSLIEAFF. Written as DNA, the CDR3 is TGTGCCAGCAGTTACGACAACAGCCTGATAGAAGCTTTCTTT.

This chain joins TRBV7-2 and TRBJ1-1, with unresolved D. The germline gives CDR1 SGHTA, CDR2 FQGNSA. This CDR3 has 14 amino acids. Deletions cut 5 bases from V and 1 base from J, with 11 bases between. This CDR3 is CASSHRDRNTEAFF. The CDR3 DNA is TGTGCCAGCAGCCATAGGGATCGGAACACTGAAGCTTTCTTT.

At least ten counts were recorded for this clonotype. The genes are TRBV7-6 and TRBJ1-3; D is unclear. The length of the CDR3 is 15 residues. Trimming left V 1 base short and J 2 bases short, with 9 bases between. The germline V gene has CDR1 SGHVS and CDR2 FNYEAQ. CDR3 sequence: CASSLDVSTGNTIYF. The CDR3 coding sequence is TGTGCCAGCAGCTTAGACGTGAGCACTGGAAACACCATATATTTT.

This clonotype is medium-sized within its sample. The chain joins TRBV10-3 to TRBJ2-7, with D possibly TRBD2 on 6 matching bases. The CDR3 has 16 amino acids. Per germline, CDR1 ENHRY and CDR2 SYGVKD. V lost 0 bases to trimming and J lost 2 bases, with 14 bases between them. In nucleotides, the CDR3 is TGTGCCATCAGTGAGTCGACGGGACTCCTACCCTACGAGCAGTACTTC. The encoded protein is CAISESTGLLPYEQYF.

This clonotype has at least ten counts. The chain uses TRBV19 and TRBJ2-5; D call uncertain. There are 10 residues in the CDR3. The germline gives CDR1 LNHDA, CDR2 SQIVND (reference sequence). V gave up 10 bases and J gave up 10 bases, with 13 bases separating them. CDR3 amino acids: CATGPKSQYF. In DNA, the CDR3 is TGTGCCACGGGCCCGAAGAGCCAGTACTTC. The full variable domain, with the rest looked up from reference TRBV19 and TRBJ2-5, is DGGITQSPKYLFRKEGQNVTLSCEQNLNHDAMYWYRQDPGQGLRLIYYSQIVNDFQKGDIAEGYSVSREKKESFPLTVTSAQKNPTAFYLCATGPKSQYFGPGTRLLVL.

This clonotype was observed a few times. The CDR3 sequence: CASSGEGYTF. The CDR3 bases are TGTGCCAGCAGCGGAGAAGGCTACACCTTC. The gene calls are TRBV9 and TRBJ1-2; no definite D call. The germline V and J ends were trimmed by 3 bases and 8 bases, with 5 bases remaining between them. The germline CDR1 and CDR2 sequences are SGDLS and YYNGEE. The CDR3 consists of 10 residues.

This clonotype counts as medium-sized. The rearrangement links TRBV7-2 to TRBJ1-1; D not resolved. This CDR3 comprises 13 residues. With 4 bases removed from V and 3 bases from J, the gap between germline ends came to 9 bases. Per germline, CDR1 SGHTA and CDR2 FQGNSA. CDR3 amino acids: CASSSQRDTEAFF. In nucleotides, the CDR3 is TGTGCCAGCAGCTCCCAACGAGACACTGAAGCTTTCTTT. The whole variable domain, filled in from reference TRBV7-2 and TRBJ1-1, reads GAGVSQSPSNKVTEKGKDVELRCDPISGHTALYWYRQSLGQGLEFLIYFQGNSAPDKSGLPSDRFSAERTGGSVSTLTIQRTQQEDSAVYLCASSSQRDTEAFFGQGTRLTVV.

This clonotype rates as medium-sized (0.01 to 0.1%). The chain carries TRBV7-9 and TRBJ1-3; no clear D gene. Germline assignment: CDR1 SEHNR and CDR2 FQNEAQ (reference sequence). The V end was cut by 6 bases, the J end by 0 bases, with 6 bases between. This CDR3 contains 13 residues. This CDR3 reads CASRDLSGNTIYF. The CDR3 DNA reads as TGTGCCAGCAGGGACCTCTCTGGAAACACCATATATTTT.

The chain recombines TRBV19 with TRBJ1-5; no reliable D call. CDR1 and CDR2 (germline): LNHDA, SQIVND (reference sequence). V lost 5 bases and J lost 7, with 24 bases in between. CDR3 size: 17 residues. In nucleotides, the CDR3 is TGTGCCAGTAGTCCCCGGGAGACTGGCCCCCCATTCCAGCCCCAGCATTTT. Translated, it gives CASSPRETGPPFQPQHF.

This clonotype was detected many times. The CDR3 region has the DNA TGCAGTGCTAGCCTTGGGACTAGCGGGCGAAAAAACATTCAGTACTTC. Residues: CSASLGTSGRKNIQYF. The chain is built from TRBV20-1 and TRBJ2-4; TRBD2 matches 12 bases. Germline V gives CDR1 DFQATT, CDR2 SNEGSKA (reference sequence). Trimming took 3 bases from V and 4 from J; bases not matched to a gene: 7. The CDR3 runs to 16 residues.

This clonotype has just a few counts. The gene calls are TRBV29-1 and TRBJ1-1, with 12 bases identical to TRBD1. Germline V gene lookup returns CDR1 SQVTM and CDR2 ANQGSEA. The CDR3 loop spans 13 amino acids. Germline trimming cut 7 bases from V and 4 bases from J; bases unmatched to any gene: 4. The CDR3 loop is CSGEGQGATEAFF. CDR3 DNA sequence: TGCAGCGGTGAGGGACAGGGGGCCACTGAAGCTTTCTTT.

This clonotype is medium-sized (0.01 to 0.1%) within its sample. The rearrangement uses TRBV5-6 and TRBJ1-5; D might be TRBD1 (5 bases). The CDR3 has 14 residues. Looked up from germline, CDR1 is SGHDT and CDR2 is YYEEEE. Trimming pared 4 bases from V and 9 bases from J, leaving 17 bases between. The CDR3 coding sequence is TGTGCCAGCAGCCTTCGGGGGACGAGCTTGCCCCAGCATTTT. Translation: CASSLRGTSLPQHF. Drawing the rest from reference TRBV5-6 and TRBJ1-5, the complete variable domain is DAGVTQSPTHLIKTRGQQVTLRCSPKSGHDTVSWYQQALGQGPQFIFQYYEEEERQRGNFPDRFSGHQFPNYSSELNVNALLLGDSALYLCASSLRGTSLPQHFGDGTRLSIL.

Within the sample, this clonotype is medium-sized. The CDR3 spells CASSVIGQGTDTQYF. The CDR3 nucleotides are TGCGCCAGCAGTGTTATAGGACAGGGTACAGATACGCAGTATTTT. The V call is TRBV5-1, the J call TRBJ2-3; 8 nucleotides agree with TRBD1. This CDR3 comprises 15 residues. V lost 5 bases, J lost 3 bases, and 8 bases stayed unmatched. From germline, CDR1 is SGHRS and CDR2 YFSETQ. Supplemented by reference TRBV5-1 and TRBJ2-3, the full variable domain reads KAGVTQTPRYLIKTRGQQVTLSCSPISGHRSVSWYQQTPGQGLQFLFEYFSETQRNKGNFPGRFSGRQFSNSRSEMNVSTLELGDSALYLCASSVIGQGTDTQYFGPGTRLTVL.

This clonotype was seen many times. The chain combines TRBV6-6 with TRBJ2-1; 9 bases line up with TRBD2. V was clipped by 6 bases and J by 7 bases; unmatched bases: 7. Germline V lookup: CDR1 MNHNY, CDR2 SVGAGI (reference sequence). This CDR3 has 14 amino acids. The CDR3: CASSFTLAGNEQFF. The CDR3 DNA follows: TGTGCCAGCAGCTTCACCCTAGCGGGAAATGAGCAGTTCTTC.

The CDR3 is CAGGGGGEGPQYF. The CDR3 DNA follows: TGTGCCGGGGGGGGCGGCGGGGAAGGGCCCCAGTACTTC. The rearrangement uses TRBV28 and TRBJ2-5; TRBD2 might be the D (7 bases). This CDR3 has 13 amino acids. Germline V gives CDR1 MDHEN, CDR2 SYDVKM. Trimming removed 11 bases from V and 9 bases from J, with 22 bases in between.

By sample share, this clonotype is medium-sized (0.01 to 0.1%). The J gene is TRBJ2-7, the V gene TRBV11-2, with TRBD1 as a possible D gene (5 bases). CDR1 and CDR2 from the germline V gene are SGHAT and FQNNGV. Between the trimmed V and J ends, which lost 0 bases and 9 bases, there was a span of 18 bases. CDR3 size: 15 residues. The CDR3, as DNA: TGTGCCAGCAGCTTAGATCGCGACACAGGCCTCTGGCAGTACTTC. Amino acids: CASSLDRDTGLWQYF.

This clonotype is medium-sized in the sample. This sequence joins TRBV27 and TRBJ2-3; D is unclear. The germline V and J ends were trimmed by 6 bases and 0 bases, with 7 bases remaining between them. Germline V gene sequence: CDR1 MNHEY, CDR2 SMNVEV (reference sequence). The CDR3 length is 13 residues. The CDR3 nucleotides read TGTGCCAGCAGGCTCTCAAGCACAGATACGCAGTATTTT. Translated, it gives CASRLSSTDTQYF.

By sample share, this clonotype is medium-sized (0.01 to 0.1%). The V gene is TRBV2, the J gene TRBJ2-7; 7 bases match TRBD1. Trimming took 6 bases from V and 3 from J; bases not matched to a gene: 8. Germline V lookup: CDR1 SNHLY, CDR2 FYNNEI. The CDR3 extends over 14 amino acids. As DNA, the CDR3 is TGTGCCAGCAGGGGGACAGATCGGGTCTACGAGCAGTACTTC. Translation: CASRGTDRVYEQYF.

By sample fraction, this clonotype is medium-sized. This chain uses TRBV29-1 with TRBJ1-2, with D possibly TRBD1 on 5 matching bases. V gave up 4 bases and J gave up 7 bases, with 19 bases separating them. This CDR3 spans 14 amino acids. The V gene's germline CDR1 is SQVTM and CDR2 ANQGSEA. CDR3 amino acids: CSVGGVADGSGYTF. The CDR3 region has the DNA TGCAGCGTTGGAGGGGTCGCTGATGGGAGTGGCTACACCTTC.

This clonotype is labeled as medium-sized. The chain has TRBV28 and TRBJ1-1, with TRBD1 matching over 7 bases. Looked up from germline, CDR1 is MDHEN and CDR2 is SYDVKM. V lost 5 bases and J lost 5; bases outside the gene matches: 14. The CDR3 consists of 16 residues. For the CDR3, the DNA is TGTGCCAGCAGTCCTACCCGACAGGGAGTAGAGACTGAAGCTTTCTTT. Amino acids: CASSPTRQGVETEAFF. Full variable domain (rest looked up from reference TRBV28 and TRBJ1-1): DVKVTQSSRYLVKRTGEKVFLECVQDMDHENMFWYRQDPGLGLRLIYFSYDVKMKEKGDIPEGYSVSREKKERFSLILESASTNQTSMYLCASSPTRQGVETEAFFGQGTRLTVV.

This clonotype is deemed medium-sized (0.01 to 0.1%). The CDR3 bases are TGTGCCAGCAGCTTGGGACTAGCGGAGAGCTACGAGCAGTACTTC. Its protein product is CASSLGLAESYEQYF. The chain links TRBV5-4 to TRBJ2-7, with 9 bases lining up with TRBD2. Germline CDR1 SGHNT, CDR2 YYREEE (reference sequence). Trimming cost V 0 bases and J 3 bases; bases outside gene matches: 4. The CDR3 has 15 amino acids.